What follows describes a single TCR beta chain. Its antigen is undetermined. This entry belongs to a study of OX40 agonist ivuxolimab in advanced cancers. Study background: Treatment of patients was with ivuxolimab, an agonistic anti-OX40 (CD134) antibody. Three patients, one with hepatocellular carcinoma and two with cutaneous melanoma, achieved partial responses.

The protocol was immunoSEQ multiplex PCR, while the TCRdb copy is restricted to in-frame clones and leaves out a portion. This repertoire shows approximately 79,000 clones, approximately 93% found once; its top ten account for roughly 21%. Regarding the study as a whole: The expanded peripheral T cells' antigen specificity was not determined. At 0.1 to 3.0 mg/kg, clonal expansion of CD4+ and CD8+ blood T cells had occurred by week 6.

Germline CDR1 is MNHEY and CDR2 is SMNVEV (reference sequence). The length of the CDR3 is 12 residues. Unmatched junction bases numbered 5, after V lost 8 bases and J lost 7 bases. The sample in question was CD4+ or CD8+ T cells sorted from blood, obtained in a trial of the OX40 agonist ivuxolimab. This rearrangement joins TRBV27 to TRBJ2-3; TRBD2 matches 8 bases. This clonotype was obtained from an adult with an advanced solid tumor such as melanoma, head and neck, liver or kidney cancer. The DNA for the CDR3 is TGTGCCAGCTCCGGCGGGAGGCATACGCAGTATTTT. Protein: CASSGGRHTQYF.